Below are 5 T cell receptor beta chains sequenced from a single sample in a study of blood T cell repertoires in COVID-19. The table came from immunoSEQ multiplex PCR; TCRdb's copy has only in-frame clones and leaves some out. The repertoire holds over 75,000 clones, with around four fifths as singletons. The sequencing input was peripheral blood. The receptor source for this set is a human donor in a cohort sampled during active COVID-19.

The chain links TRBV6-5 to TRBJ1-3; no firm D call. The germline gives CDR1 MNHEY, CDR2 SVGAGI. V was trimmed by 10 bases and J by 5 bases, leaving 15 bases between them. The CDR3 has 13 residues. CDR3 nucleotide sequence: TGTGCCACCCGAGCAAGGAGCCGAAACACCATATATTTT. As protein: CATRARSRNTIYF.

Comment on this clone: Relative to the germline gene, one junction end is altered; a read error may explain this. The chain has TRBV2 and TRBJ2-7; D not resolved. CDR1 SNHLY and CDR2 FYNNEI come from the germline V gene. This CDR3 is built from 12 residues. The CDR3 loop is CASSVDTGDNVF. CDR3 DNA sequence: TGTGCCAGCAGCGTCGACACCGGCGATAACGTCTTC. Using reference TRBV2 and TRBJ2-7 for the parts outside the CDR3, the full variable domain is EPEVTQTPSHQVTQMGQEVILRCVPISNHLYFYWYRQILGQKVEFLVSFYNNEISEKSEIFDDQFSVERPDGSNFTLKIRSTKLEDSAMYFCASSVDTGDNVFGPGTRLTVT.

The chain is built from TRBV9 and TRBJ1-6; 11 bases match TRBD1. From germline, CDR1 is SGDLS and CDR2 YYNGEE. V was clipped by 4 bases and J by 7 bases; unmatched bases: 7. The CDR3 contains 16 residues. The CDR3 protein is CASSSGQGAQNSPLHF. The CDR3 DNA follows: TGTGCCAGCAGCTCTGGACAGGGGGCGCAAAATTCACCCCTCCACTTT.

The CDR3 bases are TGTGCCATCAGTGACAGCGCCGCTAACTATGGCTACACCTTC. It codes for CAISDSAANYGYTF. This chain joins TRBV10-3 and TRBJ1-2, with no clear D. V was pared by 3 bases and J by 0 bases, with 8 bases between. Germline values: CDR1 ENHRY, CDR2 SYGVKD. The CDR3 extends over 14 amino acids.

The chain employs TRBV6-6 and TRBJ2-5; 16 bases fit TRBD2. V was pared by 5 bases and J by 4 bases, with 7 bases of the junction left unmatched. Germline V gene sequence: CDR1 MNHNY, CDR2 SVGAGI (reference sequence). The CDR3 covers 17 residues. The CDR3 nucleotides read TGTGCCAGCAGTCCATCCGGGACTAGCGGGAGGGTAGAGACCCAGTACTTC. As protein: CASSPSGTSGRVETQYF.